Listed here are 19 T cell receptor beta chains from one sample, sequenced in a study of breast tumors, draining lymph nodes, adjacent tissues. Samples came from axillary lymph nodes draining the breast cancer. TCRdb re-called the multiplex PCR reads through MiXCR, storing one row per CDR3 protein. Here the sample spans about 130,000 distinct CDR3 sequences, just under 20% being singletons. The sequenced sample was axillary lymph node tissue. These receptors were obtained from a female donor with breast cancer. Some clones in this sample may be carry-over from other donors' samples.

The table lists this clonotype with many counts. This chain connects TRBV15 to TRBJ2-3; D tentatively fits TRBD1 or TRBD2 (7 bases each). This CDR3 comprises 15 residues. V shed 7 bases and J shed 6 bases, with 20 bases lying between them. Germline loops: CDR1 LNHNV, CDR2 YYDKDF (reference sequence). CDR3 in DNA: TGTGCCACCAATCGCAGGGGGAGGGGAGGGGATACGCAGTATTTT. Protein: CATNRRGRGGDTQYF.

In the case of this clonotype: A read error may produce the germline difference seen at one junction end. V usage is TRBV14 and J usage is TRBJ2-7, with a weak D call TRBD2 (7 bases). The CDR3 covers 16 residues. The V gene's germline CDR1 is SGHDN and CDR2 FVKESK. CDR3 in DNA: TGTGCCAGCAGCCTTAGGGGGGAGGGCCGGCCCTACGAGCAGTGCTTC. This sequence encodes CASSLRGEGRPYEQCF.

This clonotype appeared many times. The CDR3 here is CASSPAGRGQPQHF. The CDR3 nucleotides read TGCGCCAGCAGTCCTGCGGGTCGCGGTCAGCCCCAGCATTTT. J is TRBJ1-5 and V is TRBV5-1, with D uncertain. Trimming removed 5 bases at V and 6 bases at J, with 15 bases between. This CDR3 comprises 14 residues. Germline CDR1 reads SGHRS; CDR2 reads YFSETQ.

V is TRBV6-1 and J is TRBJ1-5; D ambiguous. The length of the CDR3 is 13 residues. Germline V gene data show CDR1 as MNHNS and CDR2 as SASEGT. Trimming pared 0 bases from V and 4 bases from J, leaving 4 bases between. The CDR3 region has the DNA TGTGCCAGCAGTGAAGCCACGAATCAGCCCCAGCATTTT. Protein product: CASSEATNQPQHF.

In regard to this clonotype: Compared with germline, one end of the junction differs, possibly owing to a read error. The chain uses TRBV6-1 and TRBJ1-2; a possible D gene is TRBD1 (5 bases). The V gene's germline CDR1 is MNHNS and CDR2 SASEGT. The CDR3 covers 13 residues. The CDR3 coding sequence is TGTGCCGCCTCGATACAGGTGGCCTATGGCTACAACTTC. Translation gives CAASIQVAYGYNF.

With regard to this clonotype: This CDR3 is missing its conserved last phenylalanine or tryptophan, likely due to a read error. The chain carries TRBV6-5 and TRBJ1-4; the match to TRBD1 covers 7 bases. Germline V gives CDR1 MNHEY, CDR2 SVGAGI. The V and J ends lost 6 bases and 4 bases, in that order; junction bases with no gene match: 8. The CDR3 spans 15 residues. The CDR3 sequence is CASREHGTDNEKLFL. The CDR3 DNA reads TGTGCCAGCAGGGAACACGGGACAGATAATGAAAAACTGTTTCTT.

This clonotype appeared many times. This rearrangement joins TRBV20-1 to TRBJ1-2; D remains ambiguous. The CDR3 covers 11 residues. Germline CDR1 is DFQATT and CDR2 is SNEGSKA (reference sequence). V gave up 6 bases and J gave up 4 bases, with 9 bases separating them. CDR3 sequence: CSATPGYGYTF. The CDR3 DNA reads TGCAGTGCCACGCCAGGCTATGGCTACACCTTC.

This clonotype was recorded many times. The chain couples TRBV5-4 to TRBJ1-5; D remains unclear. V lost 4 bases and J lost 4, with 9 bases in between. Germline V gives CDR1 SGHNT, CDR2 YYREEE (reference sequence). CDR3 length: 13 amino acids. CDR3 in DNA: TGTGCCAGCAGCCCCGGACCTAATCAGCCCCAGCATTTT. Protein sequence: CASSPGPNQPQHF.

This rearrangement joins TRBV20-1 to TRBJ1-1; D might be TRBD1 (5 bases). The CDR3 spans 14 residues. Germline CDR1 is DFQATT and CDR2 is SNEGSKA (reference sequence). The V gene lost 0 bases and the J gene lost 6 bases, with 14 bases spanning the gap. CDR3 sequence (DNA): TGCAGTGCTAGAGACGGGACCCAGGCCCCTGAAGCTTTCTTT. Protein: CSARDGTQAPEAFF.

A word on this clonotype: This sequence may be a read error, since a much larger clone differs from it by one base. V usage is TRBV6-1 and J usage is TRBJ1-5; TRBD1 matches 10 bases. The J call is uncertain, as TRBJ2-3 better fits the DNA end. This CDR3 has 16 amino acids. Germline V lookup: CDR1 MNHNS, CDR2 SASEGT. CDR3 residues: CASSETGTGVRQPQYF. As DNA, the CDR3 is TGTGCCAGCAGCGAGACTGGGACAGGGGTGCGGCAGCCCCAGTATTTT.

Turning to this clonotype: It may be a read error: a sequence one base away is much more abundant. J is TRBJ2-6 and V is TRBV14; TRBD1 might be the D (5 bases). Germline values: CDR1 SGHDN, CDR2 FVKESK. The CDR3 has 15 amino acids. The CDR3 coding sequence is TGTGCCAGCAGCCTCCCTAACTCTGGGGCCAACGTCCTGGCTTTC. Protein product: CASSLPNSGANVLAF.

This chain uses TRBV18 with TRBJ2-1; 7 bases are shared with TRBD2. Unmatched junction bases numbered 4, after V lost 3 bases and J lost 2 bases. The CDR3 contains 15 residues. The germline V gene has CDR1 KGHSH and CDR2 LQKENI. This CDR3 is CASSPTSSPYNEQFF. The CDR3 nucleotides read TGTGCCAGCTCACCGACTAGCAGTCCCTACAATGAGCAGTTCTTC.

The table lists this clonotype with many counts. The CDR3 sequence is CAISAVIRGDDEQYF. The CDR3, as DNA: TGTGCCATCAGTGCAGTTATCCGGGGTGATGACGAGCAGTACTTC. The chain recombines TRBV10-3 with TRBJ2-7; a weak D match, TRBD2 (5 bases). V was trimmed by 4 bases and J by 5 bases, leaving 18 bases between them. CDR1 and CDR2 from the germline V gene are ENHRY and SYGVKD. The CDR3 covers 15 residues.

This clonotype was seen ten or more times. This chain links TRBV4-1 with TRBJ1-2; 7 bases map to TRBD1. Per germline, CDR1 MGHRA and CDR2 YSYEKL. V shed 4 bases, J shed 1 base, and the junction held 6 bases outside the gene matches. The length of the CDR3 is 15 residues. CDR3 sequence reads: CASSLETGINYGYTF. DNA for the CDR3: TGCGCCAGCAGCCTAGAGACAGGGATTAACTATGGCTACACCTTC.

This clonotype was found many times. The chain couples TRBV7-2 to TRBJ2-3; tentatively, D is TRBD2 (5 bases). Germline CDR1 SGHTA, CDR2 FQGNSA. The CDR3 runs 16 residues. Between the trimmed V and J ends, which lost 8 bases and 3 bases, there was a span of 21 bases. The CDR3 region is CASYTTSLVITDTQYF. CDR3 coding DNA: TGTGCCAGCTACACAACTAGTTTGGTTATTACAGATACGCAGTATTTT.

This clonotype was seen repeatedly, ten times or more. V and J are TRBV9 and TRBJ2-1; TRBD2 aligns across 10 bases. V lost 0 bases to trimming and J lost 1 base; unmatched junction nucleotides: 10. CDR3 length equals 19 residues. Germline V gene sequence: CDR1 SGDLS, CDR2 YYNGEE. In DNA, the CDR3 is TGTGCCAGCAGCGTAGAGGATAGCGGGGGGCCTGGATCCTACAATGAGCAGTTCTTC. Its protein product is CASSVEDSGGPGSYNEQFF.

This clonotype was counted at least ten times. CDR3 DNA sequence: TGCGCCAGCAGCTTAGGGAGGGACAGCAACACCGGGGAGCTGTTTTTT. This translates into CASSLGRDSNTGELFF. This chain links TRBV5-1 with TRBJ2-2; D might be TRBD1 or TRBD2, each matching 7 bases. Trimming removed 2 bases from V and 2 bases from J, with 13 bases in between. Germline loops: CDR1 SGHRS, CDR2 YFSETQ. The CDR3 is 16 amino acids.

V and J are TRBV10-2 and TRBJ1-5; a weak D match, TRBD1 (6 bases). Looked up from germline, CDR1 is WSHSY and CDR2 is SAAADI. The V gene lost 3 bases and the J gene lost 8 bases, with 11 bases spanning the gap. The CDR3 runs 13 residues. CDR3: CASSENRDKPQHF. CDR3 coding DNA: TGCGCCAGCAGTGAAAACAGGGATAAGCCCCAGCATTTT.

This clonotype was recorded at least ten times. The V call is TRBV6-1, the J call TRBJ1-5, with a weak D call TRBD1 (5 bases). Germline CDR1 reads MNHNS; CDR2 reads SASEGT. Trimming took 5 bases from V and 2 from J, leaving 10 bases between them. The CDR3 runs to 14 residues. The CDR3 nucleotides are TGTGCCAGCAGTTCCAGGGTGGGCAATCAGCCCCAGCATTTT. It yields the protein CASSSRVGNQPQHF.